This TCR beta chain was identified in a study of metastatic and nonmetastatic thyroid tumors. Study-wide context: Repertoire comparisons spanned blood and tumor or nodule tissue from malignant and benign thyroid patients. Study-level findings and limits: Malignant tumors reportedly showed significantly higher TCR beta diversity than benign nodules in both blood and tumor.

TCRdb reprocessed the PCR reads via MiXCR. The sample has 35,000 to 50,000 clones, more than 25% seen once. There were no patients who had received any treatment before thyroid surgery. V lost 1 base and J 7 bases, leaving 24 bases between the germline ends. This CDR3 has 18 amino acids. Looked up from germline, CDR1 is SGHVS and CDR2 is FNYEAQ. To note about this clone: Its cognate antigen is unknown.

This TCR was recovered from a male donor with papillary thyroid cancer or a benign thyroid nodule (not recorded which). Some clones in this sample may be carry-over from other donors' samples. What was sequenced was blood. V is TRBV7-6 and J is TRBJ2-3; D call uncertain. CDR3 region: CASSLDARAAAAGYTQYF. The CDR3 region has the DNA TGTGCCAGCAGCTTAGATGCTAGGGCCGCGGCGGCCGGGTATACGCAGTATTTT.